This entry lists 17 T cell receptor beta chains sequenced from one sample in a study of T cells after somatic rescue of genetic block. Measured with immunoSEQ multiplex PCR; TCRdb has only the in-frame clones, and not every one. The data show tens of thousands of clones, approximately 90% seen once. Sequenced sample: peripheral blood mononuclear cells (PBMCs). The source of these receptors is a man aged 35-49 years.

This clone has a handful of counts. This sequence joins TRBV9 and TRBJ1-1; no definite D call. CDR3 length: 13 residues. The germline V gene has CDR1 SGDLS and CDR2 YYNGEE. V lost 3 bases, J lost 0 bases, and 6 bases lay in between. The CDR3 DNA reads TGTGCCAGCAGCGCCACTATGAACACTGAAGCTTTCTTT. It codes for CASSATMNTEAFF.

The rearrangement joins TRBV27 to TRBJ2-2, with TRBD2 identical over 10 bases. Germline loops: CDR1 MNHEY, CDR2 SMNVEV (reference sequence). V was pared by 5 bases and J by 5 bases, with 8 bases of the junction left unmatched. There are 16 residues in the CDR3. This chain's CDR3 is CASSPEAGGRTGELFF. The CDR3 DNA follows: TGTGCCAGCAGTCCGGAAGCGGGAGGGCGAACCGGGGAGCTGTTTTTT.

This clone was recorded once. The chain employs TRBV18 and TRBJ1-2; the match to TRBD1 covers 10 bases. The CDR3 is 17 residues long. V lost 3 bases to trimming and J lost 5 bases; unmatched junction nucleotides: 12. Germline lookup yields CDR1 KGHSH and CDR2 LQKENI. The DNA for the CDR3 is TGTGCCAGCTCACCTCGAGGACCGGGACAGGGGAATTATGGCTACACCTTC. Its translation is CASSPRGPGQGNYGYTF.

The rearrangement links TRBV28 to TRBJ1-1; no definite D call. Germline loops: CDR1 MDHEN, CDR2 SYDVKM. There are 14 residues in the CDR3. Trimming stripped 5 bases from V and 0 bases from J, with 10 bases between. The CDR3 reads CASSPPTVNTEAFF. CDR3 bases: TGTGCCAGCAGTCCTCCCACGGTGAACACTGAAGCTTTCTTT.

In its sample, this clone was seen once. This chain joins TRBV19 and TRBJ1-2; tentative D call: TRBD1 (5 bases). Germline-derived CDR1 and CDR2 are LNHDA and SQIVND (reference sequence). This CDR3 contains 14 residues. V lost 4 bases, J lost 8 bases, and 17 bases lay in between. This chain's CDR3 is CASSTQQSGEGYTF. The CDR3 DNA is TGTGCCAGTAGTACTCAACAGTCGGGGGAAGGCTACACCTTC.

The CDR3 protein is CASSDREGPSPLHF. CDR3 DNA: TGTGCCAGCTCCGACAGGGAGGGACCGTCACCCCTCCACTTT. V usage is TRBV5-8 and J usage is TRBJ1-6, with 7 bases identical to TRBD1. There are 14 residues in the CDR3. The J segment lost 10 bases and the V segment lost 7 bases, leaving 11 bases of the junction unmatched. Germline V gene sequence: CDR1 SGHTS, CDR2 YDEGEE. Full variable domain (missing parts from reference TRBV5-8 and TRBJ1-6): EAGVTQSPTHLIKTRGQQATLRCSPISGHTSVYWYQQALGLGLQFLLWYDEGEERNRGNFPPRFSGRQFPNYSSELNVNALELEDSALYLCASSDREGPSPLHFGNGTRLTVT.

V usage is TRBV2 and J usage is TRBJ2-3; D is ambiguous. The ends were cut back, 7 bases at V and 4 bases at J, with 0 bases in the middle. Germline V gene lookup returns CDR1 SNHLY and CDR2 FYNNEI. The CDR3 runs to 9 residues. The CDR3 bases are TGTGCCAGCACAGATACGCAGTATTTT. This encodes CASTDTQYF.

The rearrangement uses TRBV7-9 and TRBJ2-7; a possible D gene is TRBD2 (6 bases). The ends were cut back, 1 base at V and 3 bases at J, with 10 bases in the middle. CDR1 is SEHNR, CDR2 FQNEAQ, per germline (reference sequence). This CDR3 contains 14 residues. The CDR3 coding sequence is TGTGCCAGCAGCTTAGTGGCTAGCGACTACGAGCAGTACTTC. This gives the protein CASSLVASDYEQYF. The complete variable domain, with remaining parts taken from reference TRBV7-9 and TRBJ2-7, reads DTGVSQNPRHKITKRGQNVTFRCDPISEHNRLYWYRQTLGQGPEFLTYFQNEAQLEKSRLLSDRFSAERPKGSFSTLEIQRTEQGDSAMYLCASSLVASDYEQYFGPGTRLTVT.

J is TRBJ1-1 and V is TRBV2; perhaps TRBD1 as D (5 bases). CDR3 length: 14 amino acids. Trimming cost V 6 bases and J 0 bases, with 11 bases left between them. Per the germline V gene, CDR1 is SNHLY and CDR2 is FYNNEI. This chain's CDR3 is CASSPGRMNTEAFF. CDR3 bases: TGTGCCAGCAGCCCGGGACGGATGAACACTGAAGCTTTCTTT.

The chain uses TRBV28 and TRBJ2-7; TRBD1 agrees at 10 bases. CDR1 is MDHEN, CDR2 SYDVKM, per germline. There are 13 residues in the CDR3. V shed 4 bases, J shed 3 bases, and the junction held 0 bases outside the gene matches. The CDR3 reads CASSWDRGYEQYF. CDR3 nucleotides: TGTGCCAGCAGTTGGGACAGGGGCTACGAGCAGTACTTC.

Note on this clone: Additional DNA sequences in this sample encode the identical CDR3. This rearrangement joins TRBV30 to TRBJ2-7; no clear D. CDR3 length equals 11 residues. Germline CDR1 and CDR2: GTSNPN and SVGIG (reference sequence). Trimming left V 0 bases short and J 3 bases short, with 3 bases between. This chain's CDR3 is CAWSVGYEQYF. The CDR3 DNA sequence: TGTGCCTGGAGTGTAGGCTACGAGCAGTACTTC.

This chain connects TRBV30 to TRBJ2-3; D not certain. The CDR3 totals 14 residues. The V and J ends lost 7 bases and 2 bases respectively, with 16 bases between them. CDR1 is GTSNPN, CDR2 SVGIG, per germline (reference sequence). The CDR3 nucleotides are TGTGCCTCAGATCCAGGCTTTTCCACAGATACGCAGTATTTT. It specifies CASDPGFSTDTQYF.

The chain employs TRBV6-1 and TRBJ2-5; 10 nucleotides agree with TRBD2. The J segment lost 2 bases and the V segment lost 3 bases, leaving 12 bases of the junction unmatched. Germline CDR1 MNHNS, CDR2 SASEGT. The CDR3 has 18 residues. In DNA form, the CDR3 reads TGTGCCAGCAGTGAGATGGAGAGGGGACTAGCGTTTCAAGAGACCCAGTACTTC. Encoded protein: CASSEMERGLAFQETQYF.

The J gene is TRBJ2-7, the V gene TRBV6-5; D unclear. This CDR3 has 16 amino acids. Germline CDR1 MNHEY, CDR2 SVGAGI. V was shortened by 0 bases and J by 0 bases, with 12 bases between the two germline ends. The CDR3 nucleotides read TGTGCCAGCAGTTACTCAGGTTCTCAGAGCTCCTACGAGCAGTACTTC. Translation gives CASSYSGSQSSYEQYF.

V usage is TRBV5-1 and J usage is TRBJ2-7; 7 nucleotides agree with TRBD1. Per germline, CDR1 SGHRS and CDR2 YFSETQ. The CDR3 covers 14 residues. J lost 0 bases, V lost 5 bases, and 5 bases had no gene match. The CDR3 DNA follows: TGCGCCAGCAGGCCACAGGGGTCCTCCTACGAGCAGTACTTC. Residues: CASRPQGSSYEQYF.

The gene calls are TRBV11-2 and TRBJ2-7; 7 nucleotides match TRBD1. The CDR3 consists of 15 residues. Trimming removed 5 bases from V and 4 bases from J; junction bases left unmatched: 11. Germline CDR1 reads SGHAT; CDR2 reads FQNNGV. The CDR3 loop is CASSLYDRDLYEQYF. Written as DNA, the CDR3 is TGTGCCAGCAGCCTCTACGACAGGGACCTTTACGAGCAGTACTTC.

The rearrangement joins TRBV4-1 to TRBJ1-4; no clear D gene. CDR1 and CDR2 (germline): MGHRA, YSYEKL. CDR3 length: 16 amino acids. The ends were cut back, 1 base at V and 5 bases at J, with 14 bases in the middle. CDR3: CASSQGLLRINEKLFF. In nucleotides, the CDR3 is TGCGCCAGCAGCCAAGGTCTCCTCAGGATAAATGAAAAACTGTTTTTT.